Sequencing of this T cell receptor beta chain was carried out in a study of T cells after yellow fever vaccination. Overall study findings and caveats: At day 0, almost all vaccine-responding clonotypes escaped detection in the sorted memory subsets.

V dropped 4 bases and J dropped 4; count of bases not matched to a gene: 5. This CDR3 comprises 14 residues. Looked up from germline, CDR1 is SGHRS and CDR2 is YFSETQ. The TCR cDNA carried a universal primer site and UMIs from 5'RACE template switching. TCRdb re-called the 5' RACE reads with MiXCR, one entry per CDR3 protein. The sample shows about 26,000 distinct CDR3 sequences, approximately 4.5% of them seen only once. Sequencing was performed on PBMCs, either bulk or a sorted T-cell subset (CD4+, CD8+, memory, or dextramer-sorted; not recorded which), taken on the day of the yellow fever booster vaccination. The rearrangement links TRBV5-1 to TRBJ1-2; 9 bases match TRBD1. The receptor was isolated from a man between 18 and 29 years old who received the YFV17D yellow fever vaccine. CDR3: CASSPQGATYGYTF. The CDR3 bases are TGCGCCAGCAGCCCACAGGGGGCTACCTATGGCTACACCTTC.